The T cell receptor (beta chain) under discussion was sequenced for a study of PD-1 blockade in classical Hodgkin lymphoma. Study findings and constraints: As was reported, newly diagnosed patients showed lower baseline TCR diversity than healthy donors did.

Regarding this clone: The antigen is undetermined.

The CDR3 contains 14 residues. Germline CDR1 and CDR2: SNHLY and FYNNEI. Germline trimming cut 4 bases from V and 2 bases from J; bases unmatched to any gene: 5. Every patient experienced relapse after autologous stem cell transplantation, and brentuximab vedotin exposure varied. Profiling relied on immunoSEQ multiplex PCR, and the TCRdb table lists in-frame clones only, not all of them. The sample holds tens of thousands of clones, about two thirds seen once. The sequence was obtained from a human donor with classical Hodgkin lymphoma. Sequenced material: peripheral blood mononuclear cells (PBMCs), taken at baseline. V usage is TRBV2 and J usage is TRBJ2-7; TRBD2 aligns across 7 bases. CDR3 protein: CASSGEGGPYEQYF. DNA of the CDR3: TGTGCCAGCAGTGGGGAGGGCGGTCCCTACGAGCAGTACTTC.